A selection of T cell receptor beta chains follows, all from one sample in a study of Ad26.COV2.S vaccination and SARS-CoV-2 variants. Assay: immunoSEQ multiplex PCR; the TCRdb copy retains only in-frame clones and omits some. The repertoire holds about 350,000 clones, about 88% seen once, with around 6.1% in the top ten. Specimen: peripheral blood, collected in a trial of Ad26.COV2.S vaccine versus placebo. The receptor source for this set is a person aged 18-60 years who received the Ad26.COV2.S COVID-19 vaccine or a placebo. The CDR3 runs from the conserved cysteine through the conserved F or W. The D gene is left open where the match is weak. Rows give clone size only sometimes, using once, few, many, or a class for an expanded clone.

j_gene: TRBJ1-3; v_gene: TRBV3-1/TRBV3-2; abundance: NA; d_gene: NA; CDR3aa: CASSQAATAGNTIYF; CDR3nt: TGTGCCAGCAGCCAAGCAGCGACAGCTGGAAACACCATATATTTT
j_gene: TRBJ2-1; v_gene: TRBV25-1; abundance: NA; d_gene: TRBD2; CDR3aa: CASSEYPRGGWNEQFF; CDR3nt: TGTGCCAGCAGTGAATACCCTCGGGGGGGGTGGAATGAGCAGTTCTTC
j_gene: TRBJ2-1; v_gene: TRBV4-3; abundance: NA; d_gene: TRBD2; CDR3aa: CASSQALAGNEQFF; CDR3nt: TGCGCCAGCAGCCAAGCTCTAGCGGGGAATGAGCAGTTCTTC
j_gene: TRBJ1-4; v_gene: TRBV28; abundance: NA; d_gene: NA; CDR3aa: CASSLSDEKLFF; CDR3nt: TGTGCCAGCAGTTTATCCGATGAAAAACTGTTTTTT
j_gene: TRBJ1-1; v_gene: TRBV6-5; abundance: NA; d_gene: NA; CDR3aa: CASSPRTGNTEAFF; CDR3nt: TGTGCCAGCAGTCCGCGGACGGGGAACACTGAAGCTTTCTTT
j_gene: TRBJ1-2; v_gene: TRBV18; abundance: NA; d_gene: TRBD1; CDR3aa: CASSRQGDYGYTF; CDR3nt: TGTGCCAGCTCGCGACAGGGGGACTATGGCTACACCTTC
j_gene: TRBJ2-3; v_gene: TRBV6-5; abundance: NA; d_gene: TRBD2; CDR3aa: CASSRLAGSTDTQYF; CDR3nt: TGTGCCAGCAGCCGACTAGCGGGGAGCACAGATACGCAGTATTTT
j_gene: TRBJ2-3; v_gene: TRBV6-4; abundance: NA; d_gene: TRBD2; CDR3aa: CASSDSPAGASTDTQYF; CDR3nt: TGTGCCAGCAGTGACTCTCCGGCGGGAGCAAGCACAGATACGCAGTATTTT
j_gene: TRBJ2-1; v_gene: TRBV5-1; abundance: once; d_gene: NA; CDR3aa: CASSLQGGSYNEQFF; CDR3nt: TGCGCCAGCAGCCTACAGGGAGGATCATACAATGAGCAGTTCTTC
j_gene: TRBJ1-1; v_gene: TRBV7-2; abundance: NA; d_gene: TRBD1; CDR3aa: CASSRGTGGGWTEAFF; CDR3nt: TGTGCCAGCAGCCGCGGGACAGGGGGCGGTTGGACTGAAGCTTTCTTT
j_gene: TRBJ2-2; v_gene: TRBV3-1/TRBV3-2; abundance: NA; d_gene: TRBD2; CDR3aa: CASSPGTSGGATGELFF; CDR3nt: TGTGCCAGCAGCCCAGGGACTAGCGGGGGGGCCACCGGGGAGCTGTTTTTT
j_gene: TRBJ1-1; v_gene: TRBV19; abundance: NA; d_gene: NA; CDR3aa: CASSIGGEGTEAFF; CDR3nt: TGTGCCAGTAGTATAGGCGGGGAGGGAACTGAAGCTTTCTTT
j_gene: TRBJ2-6; v_gene: TRBV4-3; abundance: NA; d_gene: NA; CDR3aa: CASSQDPGTGANVLTF; CDR3nt: TGCGCCAGCAGCCAAGATCCGGGGACAGGGGCCAACGTCCTGACTTTC
j_gene: TRBJ2-1; v_gene: TRBV18; abundance: NA; d_gene: NA; CDR3aa: CASSPLQLASNEQFF; CDR3nt: TGTGCCAGCTCACCACTACAACTAGCCTCCAATGAGCAGTTCTTC
j_gene: TRBJ2-7; v_gene: TRBV9; abundance: few; d_gene: NA; CDR3aa: CASSPRQVSYEQYF; CDR3nt: TGTGCCAGCAGCCCCCGACAGGTCTCCTACGAGCAGTACTTC
j_gene: TRBJ2-7; v_gene: TRBV5-6; abundance: NA; d_gene: NA; CDR3aa: CASSLQTYEQYF; CDR3nt: TGTGCCAGCAGCTTGCAGACCTACGAGCAGTACTTC
j_gene: TRBJ2-3; v_gene: TRBV7-3; abundance: NA; d_gene: TRBD2; CDR3aa: CASSSRGLVSDTQYF; CDR3nt: TGTGCCAGCAGCTCAAGGGGACTAGTATCAGATACGCAGTATTTT
j_gene: TRBJ2-7; v_gene: TRBV7-9; abundance: many; d_gene: TRBD1; CDR3aa: CASSFREQGAREQYF; CDR3nt: TGTGCCAGCAGTTTCAGGGAGCAGGGGGCTAGGGAGCAGTACTTC
j_gene: TRBJ2-6; v_gene: TRBV6-2/TRBV6-3; abundance: NA; d_gene: NA; CDR3aa: CASSSSSGANVLTF; CDR3nt: TGTGCCAGCAGTTCGAGCTCTGGGGCCAACGTCCTGACTTTC
j_gene: TRBJ2-3; v_gene: TRBV7-8; abundance: NA; d_gene: NA; CDR3aa: CASSSTPVAADTQYF; CDR3nt: TGTGCCAGCAGCTCGACGCCGGTGGCGGCCGATACGCAGTATTTT
j_gene: TRBJ2-2; v_gene: TRBV7-3; abundance: NA; d_gene: NA; CDR3aa: CASSKGGLNTGELFF; CDR3nt: TGTGCCAGCAGCAAAGGGGGTCTGAACACCGGGGAGCTGTTTTTT
j_gene: TRBJ1-5; v_gene: TRBV30; abundance: once; d_gene: NA; CDR3aa: CAWSEGSNQPQHF; CDR3nt: TGTGCCTGGAGTGAGGGAAGCAATCAGCCCCAGCATTTT
j_gene: TRBJ1-5; v_gene: TRBV23-1; abundance: NA; d_gene: NA; CDR3aa: CASSQSKGNQPQHF; CDR3nt: TGCGCCAGCAGTCAATCTAAAGGGAATCAGCCCCAGCATTTT
j_gene: TRBJ2-3; v_gene: TRBV6-2/TRBV6-3; abundance: NA; d_gene: TRBD1; CDR3aa: CASSSEGTATDTQYF; CDR3nt: TGTGCCAGCAGCTCCGAGGGGACAGCTACAGATACGCAGTATTTT
j_gene: TRBJ1-2; v_gene: TRBV3-1/TRBV3-2; abundance: NA; d_gene: NA; CDR3aa: CASSQGTVNGYTF; CDR3nt: TGTGCCAGCAGCCAAGGGACAGTGAACGGCTACACCTTC
j_gene: TRBJ2-7; v_gene: TRBV15; abundance: NA; d_gene: TRBD1; CDR3aa: CATSRDRGQFEQYF; CDR3nt: TGTGCCACCAGCAGGGACAGGGGGCAGTTCGAGCAGTACTTC
j_gene: TRBJ2-7; v_gene: TRBV23-1; abundance: NA; d_gene: NA; CDR3aa: CASKECTGLTYEQYF; CDR3nt: TGCGCCAGCAAAGAATGTACAGGGTTGACCTACGAGCAGTACTTC
j_gene: TRBJ2-3; v_gene: TRBV9; abundance: NA; d_gene: TRBD1; CDR3aa: CASSSRQGAADTQYF; CDR3nt: TGTGCCAGCAGTTCCCGACAGGGGGCGGCAGATACGCAGTATTTT
j_gene: TRBJ1-4; v_gene: TRBV7-3; abundance: once; d_gene: NA; CDR3aa: CASSSLQVFFWKLFF; CDR3nt: TGTGCCAGCAGCTCCTTACAGGTATTTTTTTGGAAACTGTTTTTT
j_gene: TRBJ2-2; v_gene: TRBV28; abundance: once; d_gene: NA; CDR3aa: CASNGNTGELFF; CDR3nt: TGTGCCAGCAATGGTAACACCGGGGAGCTGTTTTTT
j_gene: TRBJ2-7; v_gene: TRBV27; abundance: NA; d_gene: NA; CDR3aa: CASSLSAANYEQYF; CDR3nt: TGTGCCAGCAGTTTATCTGCAGCCAACTACGAGCAGTACTTC
j_gene: TRBJ2-7; v_gene: TRBV2; abundance: NA; d_gene: NA; CDR3aa: CASTRSSYEQYF; CDR3nt: TGTGCCAGCACCCGGAGTTCCTACGAGCAGTACTTC
j_gene: TRBJ2-3; v_gene: TRBV11-2; abundance: NA; d_gene: NA; CDR3aa: CASSFKDTQYF; CDR3nt: TGTGCCAGCAGCTTTAAAGATACGCAGTATTTT
j_gene: TRBJ2-1; v_gene: TRBV5-1; abundance: NA; d_gene: TRBD1; CDR3aa: CASSLAPGTGYTNEQFF; CDR3nt: TGCGCCAGCAGCTTGGCCCCCGGGACAGGGTATACCAATGAGCAGTTCTTC
j_gene: TRBJ2-7; v_gene: TRBV6-5; abundance: NA; d_gene: NA; CDR3aa: CASSYGQKGYYEQYF; CDR3nt: TGTGCCAGCAGTTACGGTCAGAAGGGGTACTACGAGCAGTACTTC
j_gene: TRBJ2-7; v_gene: TRBV5-4; abundance: few; d_gene: TRBD2; CDR3aa: CASSSGTSGNYEQYF; CDR3nt: TGTGCCAGCAGCTCCGGGACTAGCGGGAACTACGAGCAGTACTTC
j_gene: TRBJ1-4; v_gene: TRBV6-4; abundance: NA; d_gene: TRBD1; CDR3aa: CASSPGTGVEKLFF; CDR3nt: TGTGCCAGCAGTCCCGGGACAGGGGTTGAAAAACTGTTTTTT
j_gene: TRBJ2-3; v_gene: TRBV15; abundance: NA; d_gene: NA; CDR3aa: CATSRDLKGVGDTQYF; CDR3nt: TGTGCCACCAGCAGAGATCTGAAGGGAGTGGGAGATACGCAGTATTTT
j_gene: TRBJ1-4; v_gene: TRBV6-5; abundance: NA; d_gene: NA; CDR3aa: CASSYSGNEKLFF; CDR3nt: TGTGCCAGCAGTTATTCAGGGAATGAAAAACTGTTTTTT
j_gene: TRBJ2-3; v_gene: TRBV14; abundance: NA; d_gene: NA; CDR3aa: CASSQDNTGLADTQYF; CDR3nt: TGTGCCAGCAGCCAAGATAACACAGGGCTGGCGGATACGCAGTATTTT
j_gene: TRBJ1-2; v_gene: TRBV6-5; abundance: NA; d_gene: TRBD1; CDR3aa: CASSKRQGAGYTF; CDR3nt: TGTGCCAGCAGTAAACGACAGGGGGCTGGCTACACCTTC
j_gene: TRBJ1-4; v_gene: TRBV7-2; abundance: NA; d_gene: NA; CDR3aa: CASSWGGQAEKLFF; CDR3nt: TGTGCCAGCAGCTGGGGGGGGCAGGCTGAAAAACTGTTTTTT
j_gene: TRBJ2-7; v_gene: TRBV5-4; abundance: NA; d_gene: TRBD2; CDR3aa: CASSSGGLAGAEQYF; CDR3nt: TGTGCCAGCAGCTCGGGGGGCCTAGCGGGCGCCGAGCAGTACTTC
j_gene: TRBJ1-5; v_gene: TRBV19; abundance: NA; d_gene: NA; CDR3aa: CATRDRPSNQPQHF; CDR3nt: TGTGCCACCCGAGACAGGCCGAGCAATCAGCCCCAGCATTTT
j_gene: TRBJ2-3; v_gene: TRBV7-9; abundance: NA; d_gene: NA; CDR3aa: CASSLSGTWDTQYF; CDR3nt: TGTGCCAGCAGCTTGAGCGGGACATGGGATACGCAGTATTTT
j_gene: TRBJ2-2; v_gene: TRBV4-1; abundance: NA; d_gene: TRBD1; CDR3aa: CASSQDGYDRGQNTGELFF; CDR3nt: TGCGCCAGCAGCCAAGATGGCTACGACAGGGGACAGAACACCGGGGAGCTGTTTTTT
j_gene: TRBJ1-4; v_gene: TRBV28; abundance: NA; d_gene: NA; CDR3aa: CASSSPDRPNEKLFF; CDR3nt: TGTGCCAGCAGTTCTCCAGACAGGCCGAATGAAAAACTGTTTTTT
j_gene: TRBJ2-7; v_gene: TRBV30; abundance: NA; d_gene: TRBD2; CDR3aa: CAWSVFGVGDYSYEQYF; CDR3nt: TGTGCCTGGAGTGTATTTGGGGTCGGGGACTACTCCTACGAGCAGTACTTC
j_gene: TRBJ2-1; v_gene: TRBV9; abundance: few; d_gene: NA; CDR3aa: CASSVRTTPVNEQFF; CDR3nt: TGTGCCAGCAGCGTCCGCACCACTCCGGTTAATGAGCAGTTCTTC
j_gene: TRBJ2-5; v_gene: TRBV11-3; abundance: NA; d_gene: TRBD2; CDR3aa: CASSSTSGSSTQYF; CDR3nt: TGTGCCAGCAGCTCTACTAGCGGGTCTTCGACCCAGTACTTC
j_gene: TRBJ2-2; v_gene: TRBV28; abundance: NA; d_gene: NA; CDR3aa: CASSRTAYTGELFF; CDR3nt: TGTGCCAGCAGCCGGACAGCGTACACCGGGGAGCTGTTTTTT
j_gene: TRBJ2-7; v_gene: TRBV14; abundance: NA; d_gene: TRBD1; CDR3aa: CASSPRDRTSYEQYF; CDR3nt: TGTGCCAGCAGCCCACGGGACAGGACCTCCTACGAGCAGTACTTC